These 14 T cell receptor beta chains were all obtained from the same sample, sequenced in a study of blood T cells in healthy people across ages. A sample-barcoded 5' primer and a J-beta primer mix were used in a second PCR of roughly 7 to 12 cycles. TCRdb fed the 5' RACE reads into MiXCR, producing one record per CDR3 protein. The sample contains about 1,600,000 distinct CDR3 sequences, around 42% of which appear only once. Sequencing was done on a sample of blood. The receptors were gathered from a young woman in good health.

V usage is TRBV20-1 and J usage is TRBJ1-5, with TRBD1 identical over 10 bases. CDR1 and CDR2 from the germline V gene are DFQATT and SNEGSKA (reference sequence). Trimming took 6 bases from V and 3 from J; bases not matched to a gene: 5. The CDR3 totals 14 residues. The CDR3: CSAPGTGDNQPQHF. The CDR3 region has the DNA TGCAGTGCCCCCGGGACAGGGGACAATCAGCCCCAGCATTTT.

This rearrangement joins TRBV13 to TRBJ1-4; 8 bases match TRBD1. In germline, CDR1 is PRHDT, CDR2 FYEKMQ (reference sequence). This CDR3 is built from 22 residues. V lost 5 bases, J lost 2 bases, and 25 bases stayed unmatched. The chain's CDR3 is CASSPLGGLGQGIIGTNEKLFF. The CDR3 DNA follows: TGTGCCAGCAGCCCCCTTGGGGGTTTAGGACAGGGTATAATCGGGACTAATGAAAAACTGTTTTTT.

This clonotype was seen a single time. A read error may account for a junction end that differs from germline. The V gene is TRBV7-9, the J gene TRBJ2-5; 10 bases map to TRBD2. CDR3 size: 14 residues. Germline V gene data show CDR1 as SEHNR and CDR2 as FQNEAQ (reference sequence). CDR3 amino acids: CAGSKTSGQETQYF. DNA for the CDR3: TGTGCCGGCAGCAAGACTAGCGGGCAAGAGACCCAGTACTTC.

The chain uses TRBV5-1 and TRBJ1-2; 8 positions agree with TRBD1. Per the germline V gene, CDR1 is SGHRS and CDR2 is YFSETQ. This CDR3 contains 15 residues. Trimming cost V 6 bases and J 3 bases; bases outside gene matches: 10. The CDR3 spells CASTLSGTGDYGYTF. CDR3 bases: TGCGCCAGCACCTTATCAGGGACAGGCGACTATGGCTACACCTTC. The complete variable domain, with remaining parts taken from reference TRBV5-1 and TRBJ1-2, reads KAGVTQTPRYLIKTRGQQVTLSCSPISGHRSVSWYQQTPGQGLQFLFEYFSETQRNKGNFPGRFSGRQFSNSRSEMNVSTLELGDSALYLCASTLSGTGDYGYTFGSGTRLTVV.

This clonotype was counted a few times. This chain joins TRBV2 and TRBJ1-4; no clear D gene. Germline CDR1 reads SNHLY; CDR2 reads FYNNEI. Trimming stripped 6 bases from V and 0 bases from J, with 8 bases between. This CDR3 is built from 14 residues. The CDR3 loop is CASRTFATNEKLFF. The CDR3 bases are TGTGCCAGCAGGACATTTGCAACTAATGAAAAACTGTTTTTT. Complete variable domain (other parts from reference TRBV2 and TRBJ1-4): EPEVTQTPSHQVTQMGQEVILRCVPISNHLYFYWYRQILGQKVEFLVSFYNNEISEKSEIFDDQFSVERPDGSNFTLKIRSTKLEDSAMYFCASRTFATNEKLFFGSGTQLSVL.

The sample holds a few counts of this clonotype. The chain is built from TRBV20-1 and TRBJ2-7; D ambiguous. V was trimmed by 3 bases and J by 5 bases, leaving 8 bases between them. The CDR3 is 11 residues long. Germline assignment: CDR1 DFQATT and CDR2 SNEGSKA (reference sequence). CDR3 residues: CSASWLDEQYF. CDR3 DNA sequence: TGCAGTGCTAGTTGGCTCGACGAGCAGTACTTC.

This clonotype was recorded a few times. This chain links TRBV7-2 with TRBJ1-5; 7 nucleotides align to TRBD1. Unmatched junction bases numbered 9, after V lost 5 bases and J lost 5 bases. CDR3 length: 15 amino acids. The germline CDR1 and CDR2 sequences are SGHTA and FQGNSA. This CDR3 reads CASSRRQGGDQPQHF. The CDR3 coding sequence is TGTGCCAGCAGCCGCCGGCAGGGGGGAGATCAGCCCCAGCATTTT.

The rearrangement links TRBV27 to TRBJ2-5; 9 bases line up with TRBD2. Germline lookup yields CDR1 MNHEY and CDR2 SMNVEV (reference sequence). The CDR3 has 15 amino acids. The V gene end was trimmed by 2 bases and the J gene end by 6 bases; junction bases not matched to a gene: 7. CDR3 bases: TGTGCCAGCAGTTTAACGGGCGGGACTAGCAAGACCCAGTACTTC. Translating gives CASSLTGGTSKTQYF.

This chain joins TRBV7-2 and TRBJ1-1; perhaps TRBD1 as D (5 bases). The CDR3 runs 12 residues. The ends were cut back, 3 bases at V and 6 bases at J, with 8 bases in the middle. The germline V gene encodes CDR1 SGHTA and CDR2 FQGNSA. CDR3 DNA sequence: TGTGCCAGCAGCTTGCGGGGCGCTGAAGCTTTCTTT. Its translation is CASSLRGAEAFF.

This clonotype has more than one count but fewer than ten. The chain carries TRBV28 and TRBJ1-5; unclear D gene. This CDR3 comprises 13 residues. Germline V gene sequence: CDR1 MDHEN, CDR2 SYDVKM. V lost 3 bases and J lost 6, with 9 bases in between. The CDR3 sequence is CASSFDIAQPQHF. DNA of the CDR3: TGTGCCAGCAGTTTTGATATCGCTCAGCCCCAGCATTTT.

This clonotype was picked up a small number of times. This rearrangement joins TRBV14 to TRBJ2-2; D is possibly TRBD2 (5 bases). Trimming shortened V by 2 bases and J by 4 bases, and 14 bases separated the two germline ends. CDR3 size: 16 residues. Germline loops: CDR1 SGHDN, CDR2 FVKESK. The CDR3 DNA reads as TGTGCCAGCAGCCAACAAGGAGGCCTGATCACCGGGGAGCTGTTTTTT. Amino acids: CASSQQGGLITGELFF.

The chain carries TRBV25-1 and TRBJ2-3; a weak D match, TRBD2 (5 bases). The CDR3 loop spans 13 amino acids. Germline loops: CDR1 MGHDK, CDR2 SYGVNS. The V gene lost 4 bases and the J gene lost 6 bases, with 11 bases spanning the gap. The CDR3, as DNA: TGTGCCAGCAGTGGAACGAGGGCGGATACGCAGTATTTT. Translation gives CASSGTRADTQYF.

The V gene is TRBV10-3, the J gene TRBJ1-3; 8 bases line up with TRBD1. Germline V gene sequence: CDR1 ENHRY, CDR2 SYGVKD. Trimming removed 11 bases from V and 4 bases from J; junction bases left unmatched: 7. The CDR3 contains 13 residues. The CDR3 coding sequence is TGTGCCGCAGGCAGGGGGCTCGGAAACACCATATATTTT. Its protein is CAAGRGLGNTIYF.

Regarding this clonotype: It may be a read error: a sequence one base away is much more abundant. The rearrangement links TRBV3-1 to TRBJ2-7, with D perhaps being TRBD1 or TRBD2 (6 bases each). The germline V gene has CDR1 LGHDT and CDR2 YNNKEL (reference sequence). This CDR3 has 14 residues. V shed 7 bases and J shed 3 bases, with 16 bases lying between them. The CDR3, as DNA: TGTGCCAGCAACCGGGGGCTAATGGACTACGAGCAGTACTTC. It specifies CASNRGLMDYEQYF.